A selection of T cell receptor beta chains follows, all from one sample in a study of blood T cell repertoires in COVID-19. Sequencing was performed with immunoSEQ multiplex PCR; in TCRdb, only in-frame clones are kept and a portion is missing. This table has fewer than 20,000 clones, 89% appearing once. Material: peripheral blood. The source of these receptors is an older man with acute or convalescent COVID-19. CDR3s include the opening cysteine and the closing phenylalanine or tryptophan. Fields, in order: D gene, clone size, J gene, V gene, CDR3 DNA, CDR3 protein. A D gene is named only where the DNA matches it firmly. Size values are once, few and many counts, or a class for expanded clones, and some rows have none.

d_gene: NA; abundance: NA; j_gene: TRBJ1-5; v_gene: TRBV2; CDR3nt: TGTGCCAGCGGCGGGGAGAGGGCTCAGCCCCAGCATTTT; CDR3aa: CASGGERAQPQHF
d_gene: TRBD1; abundance: NA; j_gene: TRBJ1-3; v_gene: TRBV30; CDR3nt: TGTGCCTGGACCGGGACAGCCGGAAACACCATATATTTT; CDR3aa: CAWTGTAGNTIYF
d_gene: NA; abundance: NA; j_gene: TRBJ1-1; v_gene: TRBV6-5; CDR3nt: TGTGCCAGCAGTTACTCAGGGGCCGGGTCAGCTTTCTTT; CDR3aa: CASSYSGAGSAFF
d_gene: NA; abundance: once; j_gene: TRBJ1-1; v_gene: TRBV24-1; CDR3nt: TGTGCCACCAGGTCCGACGGGATGAACACTGAAGCTTTCTTT; CDR3aa: CATRSDGMNTEAFF
d_gene: NA; abundance: NA; j_gene: TRBJ2-5; v_gene: TRBV7-9; CDR3nt: TGTGCCAGCAGCTCCATAGAGACCCAGTACTTC; CDR3aa: CASSSIETQYF
d_gene: NA; abundance: NA; j_gene: TRBJ1-2; v_gene: TRBV3-1/TRBV3-2; CDR3nt: TGTGCCAGCAGCCAAGATGGGGGGGGATCCTATGGCTACACCTTC; CDR3aa: CASSQDGGGSYGYTF
d_gene: TRBD2; abundance: NA; j_gene: TRBJ2-3; v_gene: TRBV10-1; CDR3nt: TGCGCCAGCAGTCCCCAAGCGGGGAGAACAGATACGCAGTATTTT; CDR3aa: CASSPQAGRTDTQYF
d_gene: TRBD2; abundance: once; j_gene: TRBJ2-5; v_gene: TRBV9; CDR3nt: TGTGCCAGCGGAGGACTAGAGGGGGAGACCCAGTACTTC; CDR3aa: CASGGLEGETQYF
d_gene: TRBD1; abundance: NA; j_gene: TRBJ1-4; v_gene: TRBV2; CDR3nt: TGTGCCAGCAGAGACCTTTCGGGACAGACTAATGAAAAACTGTTTTTT; CDR3aa: CASRDLSGQTNEKLFF
d_gene: NA; abundance: NA; j_gene: TRBJ1-2; v_gene: TRBV19; CDR3nt: TGTGCCAGTAGTCCCGGGACACTAGGCTACACCTTC; CDR3aa: CASSPGTLGYTF
d_gene: TRBD1; abundance: NA; j_gene: TRBJ2-2; v_gene: TRBV5-1; CDR3nt: TGCGCCAGCAGCTTGGGACAGGGCTCCGGGGAGCTGTTTTTT; CDR3aa: CASSLGQGSGELFF
d_gene: TRBD2; abundance: NA; j_gene: TRBJ2-4; v_gene: TRBV10-1; CDR3nt: TGCGCCAGCAGTGACCTAGCGGGAGTGTCCACGGACATTCAGTACTTC; CDR3aa: CASSDLAGVSTDIQYF
d_gene: TRBD1; abundance: NA; j_gene: TRBJ1-1; v_gene: TRBV5-5; CDR3nt: TGTGCCAGCAGCCCAACAGGGGTGAACACTGAAGCTTTCTTT; CDR3aa: CASSPTGVNTEAFF
d_gene: NA; abundance: once; j_gene: TRBJ1-4; v_gene: TRBV2; CDR3nt: TGTGCCAGTGAGGGGGGGAGGACTAATGAAAAACTGTTTTTT; CDR3aa: CASEGGRTNEKLFF
d_gene: TRBD2; abundance: once; j_gene: TRBJ2-1; v_gene: TRBV9; CDR3nt: TGTGCCAGCAGCATTAGCGGGGGGAGCTACAATGAGCAGTTCTTC; CDR3aa: CASSISGGSYNEQFF
d_gene: NA; abundance: NA; j_gene: TRBJ2-7; v_gene: TRBV6-6; CDR3nt: TGTGCCAGCAGCGGACAAACCTACGAGCAGTACTTC; CDR3aa: CASSGQTYEQYF
d_gene: NA; abundance: NA; j_gene: TRBJ1-1; v_gene: TRBV2; CDR3nt: TGTGCCAGCAGTTGGGGGGACACTGAAGCTTTCTTT; CDR3aa: CASSWGDTEAFF
d_gene: NA; abundance: NA; j_gene: TRBJ1-1; v_gene: TRBV5-6; CDR3nt: TGTGCCAGCAGCTTGGGGGTCCGGACAGACTCTGGGACTGAAGCTTTCTTT; CDR3aa: CASSLGVRTDSGTEAFF
d_gene: TRBD2; abundance: NA; j_gene: TRBJ2-7; v_gene: TRBV6-5; CDR3nt: TGTGCCAGCAGCACTAGCGGGAGGGCCTGGGACGAGCAGTACTTC; CDR3aa: CASSTSGRAWDEQYF
d_gene: TRBD2; abundance: NA; j_gene: TRBJ2-1; v_gene: TRBV4-1; CDR3nt: TGCGCCAGCAGCCATCCCGGGACTAGCGGGTCGATCCCGGGGAATGAGCAGTTCTTC; CDR3aa: CASSHPGTSGSIPGNEQFF
d_gene: TRBD1; abundance: NA; j_gene: TRBJ1-1; v_gene: TRBV5-3; CDR3nt: TGTGCCAGAAGCTTGCCAATGACAGGGGAGGGGAACACTGAAGCTTTCTTT; CDR3aa: CARSLPMTGEGNTEAFF
d_gene: NA; abundance: NA; j_gene: TRBJ2-1; v_gene: TRBV25-1; CDR3nt: TGTGCCAGCAGTCAAACCGGGACAACGACCGAGCAGTTCTTC; CDR3aa: CASSQTGTTTEQFF
d_gene: TRBD1; abundance: NA; j_gene: TRBJ1-1; v_gene: TRBV19; CDR3nt: TGTGCCAGTAAAACGACAGGGGCCTTGAACACTGAAGCTTTCTTT; CDR3aa: CASKTTGALNTEAFF
d_gene: TRBD1; abundance: NA; j_gene: TRBJ2-7; v_gene: TRBV11-2; CDR3nt: TGTGCCAGCAGCCGGGACAGGGCCTACGAGCAGTACTTC; CDR3aa: CASSRDRAYEQYF
d_gene: NA; abundance: NA; j_gene: TRBJ1-6; v_gene: TRBV3-1/TRBV3-2; CDR3nt: TGTGCCAGCAGCCCGGGAGGGACTAATTCACCCCTCCACTTT; CDR3aa: CASSPGGTNSPLHF
d_gene: NA; abundance: NA; j_gene: TRBJ1-1; v_gene: TRBV7-8; CDR3nt: TGTGCCAGCAGCCCCCGGCCCATCGGGGCTGAAGCTTTCTTT; CDR3aa: CASSPRPIGAEAFF
d_gene: TRBD2; abundance: NA; j_gene: TRBJ2-7; v_gene: TRBV7-8; CDR3nt: TGTGCCAGCAGCTTAGGGGGACTAGGGACCTCCTACGAGCAGTACTTC; CDR3aa: CASSLGGLGTSYEQYF
d_gene: NA; abundance: NA; j_gene: TRBJ1-1; v_gene: TRBV5-1; CDR3nt: TGCGCCAGCAGCTTGGTAGGTCAGGTCAGCACTGAAGCTTTCTTT; CDR3aa: CASSLVGQVSTEAFF
d_gene: TRBD1; abundance: NA; j_gene: TRBJ1-2; v_gene: TRBV6-5; CDR3nt: TGTGCCAGCCTCGAGGACAGGGGGAACTATGGCTACACCTTC; CDR3aa: CASLEDRGNYGYTF
d_gene: NA; abundance: NA; j_gene: TRBJ1-1; v_gene: TRBV12-5; CDR3nt: TGTGCTAGTGGTTTGTCCCCCCGACAGGACATGAACACTGAAGCTTTCTTT; CDR3aa: CASGLSPRQDMNTEAFF
d_gene: TRBD1; abundance: NA; j_gene: TRBJ1-2; v_gene: TRBV7-9; CDR3nt: TGTGCCAGCAGCTCAGGGACAGGGAGAGTGGATGGCTACACCTTC; CDR3aa: CASSSGTGRVDGYTF
d_gene: TRBD1; abundance: few; j_gene: TRBJ2-3; v_gene: TRBV6-5; CDR3nt: TGTGCCAGCACCAAGGACAGGCCCGGCACAGATACGCAGTATTTT; CDR3aa: CASTKDRPGTDTQYF
d_gene: TRBD2; abundance: NA; j_gene: TRBJ2-1; v_gene: TRBV30; CDR3nt: TGTGCCTGGAAGGCTAGCGGGGGCGGGTGGGAGCAGTTCTTC; CDR3aa: CAWKASGGGWEQFF
d_gene: NA; abundance: NA; j_gene: TRBJ1-6; v_gene: TRBV19; CDR3nt: TGTGCCAGTAGGTGGGGGGTCGGGTCCTATAATTCACCCCTCCACTTT; CDR3aa: CASRWGVGSYNSPLHF
d_gene: NA; abundance: NA; j_gene: TRBJ1-2; v_gene: TRBV12-5; CDR3nt: TGTGCTAGTGCCCGCGGTGCTGCAGAACCTTACACCTTC; CDR3aa: CASARGAAEPYTF
d_gene: TRBD2; abundance: NA; j_gene: TRBJ2-7; v_gene: TRBV30; CDR3nt: TGTGCCTGGAGATCCCCGACTAGCCGGTTCTACGAGCAGTACTTC; CDR3aa: CAWRSPTSRFYEQYF
d_gene: NA; abundance: NA; j_gene: TRBJ1-1; v_gene: TRBV13; CDR3nt: TGTGCCAGCACCTATATCACTGAAGCTTTCTTT; CDR3aa: CASTYITEAFF
d_gene: TRBD2; abundance: NA; j_gene: TRBJ2-1; v_gene: TRBV11-2; CDR3nt: TGTGCCAGCAGCTTAGAAGGCGGGAGGGCCGACAATGAGCAGTTCTTC; CDR3aa: CASSLEGGRADNEQFF
d_gene: NA; abundance: NA; j_gene: TRBJ1-1; v_gene: TRBV27; CDR3nt: TGTGCCAGCAGTTCTGACACCAACACTGAAGCTTTCTTT; CDR3aa: CASSSDTNTEAFF
d_gene: TRBD1; abundance: NA; j_gene: TRBJ1-3; v_gene: TRBV3-1/TRBV3-2; CDR3nt: TGTGCCAGCAGCCAAGATCATTCGGGACAGGGTTTACCTGGAAACACCATATATTTT; CDR3aa: CASSQDHSGQGLPGNTIYF
d_gene: TRBD2; abundance: once; j_gene: TRBJ2-1; v_gene: TRBV7-6; CDR3nt: TGTGCCAGCAGCTTAGCCGTCTCGGGAGGGTCCTACAATGAGCAGTTCTTC; CDR3aa: CASSLAVSGGSYNEQFF
d_gene: NA; abundance: NA; j_gene: TRBJ2-3; v_gene: TRBV5-1; CDR3nt: TGCGCCAGCAGCTTGTTGTCTAGCGGCACAGATACGCAGTATTTT; CDR3aa: CASSLLSSGTDTQYF
d_gene: TRBD2; abundance: NA; j_gene: TRBJ2-5; v_gene: TRBV30; CDR3nt: TGTGCCTGGACAACCGATCTAGCGGGAGGGATGGAGACCCAGTACTTC; CDR3aa: CAWTTDLAGGMETQYF
d_gene: TRBD2; abundance: NA; j_gene: TRBJ2-7; v_gene: TRBV18; CDR3nt: TGTGCCAGCTCACCCCGGGGGGATCCCGCCGAGCAGTACTTC; CDR3aa: CASSPRGDPAEQYF
d_gene: NA; abundance: NA; j_gene: TRBJ1-1; v_gene: TRBV7-9; CDR3nt: TGTGCCAGCAGCTCGGGGGTGAACACTGAAGCTTTCTTT; CDR3aa: CASSSGVNTEAFF
d_gene: NA; abundance: NA; j_gene: TRBJ1-2; v_gene: TRBV7-3; CDR3nt: TGTGCCAGCAGCCAGGGGAGGGGACGAGGCTACACCTTC; CDR3aa: CASSQGRGRGYTF
d_gene: NA; abundance: NA; j_gene: TRBJ1-2; v_gene: TRBV5-1; CDR3nt: TGCGCCAGCAGCCCTCTGACAGCCAACTATGGCTACACCTTC; CDR3aa: CASSPLTANYGYTF
d_gene: NA; abundance: NA; j_gene: TRBJ2-1; v_gene: TRBV5-1; CDR3nt: TGCGCCAGCAGCTTGTCAGGGGCCAATTACAATGAGCAGTTCTTC; CDR3aa: CASSLSGANYNEQFF
d_gene: TRBD1; abundance: NA; j_gene: TRBJ2-7; v_gene: TRBV7-6; CDR3nt: TGTGCCAGCAGCCCCCGAACAGGGGGCGACGAGCAGTACTTC; CDR3aa: CASSPRTGGDEQYF